The following is a T cell receptor beta chain sequence with its context. Its antigen remains unknown. The length of the CDR3 is 16 residues. Germline V CDR1 and CDR2: SGDLS, YYNGEE. Trimming removed 4 bases from V and 8 bases from J; junction bases left unmatched: 11. TCRdb keeps only in-frame clones here, not all; method: immunoSEQ multiplex PCR. The data show fewer than 110,000 clones, about 85% seen once. These data originate in a study of T cell responses to AZD1222 COVID-19 vaccine. Study conclusions and caveats: Without day 14 samples, only post-peak T cell repertoires were studied.

The study pooled second doses at about 4 or about 12 weeks. The sequences come from peripheral blood, collected 28 days after the second AZD1222 dose. This TCR was recovered from an adult who received the AZD1222 COVID-19 vaccine. The genes are TRBV9 and TRBJ1-6; TRBD1 aligns across 8 bases. CDR3 in amino acids: CASSLSVDRGDSPLHF. Here the CDR3 DNA reads TGTGCCAGCAGCTTGTCAGTAGACAGGGGTGATTCACCCCTCCACTTT.